What follows are 24 T cell receptor beta chains derived from one specimen sequenced in a study of beta chain features in type 1 diabetes. Study results and limitations: Type 1 diabetes patients showed a moderate but significant shortening of TCRB CDR3s in all four CD4+ subsets.

Expressed TCRB transcripts were sequenced because the isolated RNA had all been reverse transcribed beforehand. Clones were read by immunoSEQ multiplex PCR, and TCRdb kept only the in-frame ones, dropping some. The table lists some 140,000 clones, 9% of them singletons. These receptors' targets are unknown. Sequencing was carried out using central memory CD4+ T cells from blood. All receptors come from a young man with type 1 diabetes.

The V and J genes are TRBV5-6 and TRBJ2-7; 9 bases align to TRBD2. Trimming at V came to 2 bases and at J to 3 bases, leaving 6 bases not matched to a gene. This CDR3 spans 15 amino acids. Germline-derived CDR1 and CDR2 are SGHDT and YYEEEE. CDR3 bases: TGTGCCAGCAGCTTCCGTCTAGCGGGGCTCTACGAGCAGTACTTC. It is translated as CASSFRLAGLYEQYF.

The chain is built from TRBV11-2 and TRBJ2-7, with a tentative D call TRBD1 (5 bases). This CDR3 contains 15 residues. V was clipped by 1 base and J by 0 bases, with 10 bases between them. Germline-derived CDR1 and CDR2 are SGHAT and FQNNGV. As DNA, the CDR3 is TGTGCCAGCAGCTTAGGGCACAGGTCCTCCTACGAGCAGTACTTC. Its translation is CASSLGHRSSYEQYF. Full variable domain (remainder filled in from reference TRBV11-2 and TRBJ2-7): EAGVAQSPRYKIIEKRQSVAFWCNPISGHATLYWYQQILGQGPKLLIQFQNNGVVDDSQLPKDRFSAERLKGVDSTLKIQPAKLEDSAVYLCASSLGHRSSYEQYFGPGTRLTVT.

The chain carries TRBV10-3 and TRBJ2-1; TRBD2 matches 8 bases. With V trimmed by 4 bases and J by 5 bases, 4 bases remained unmatched. In germline, CDR1 is ENHRY, CDR2 SYGVKD. There are 14 residues in the CDR3. The CDR3 sequence: CAISGTSLNNEQFF. The CDR3 DNA follows: TGTGCCATCAGTGGGACTAGCCTAAACAATGAGCAGTTCTTC.

The chain combines TRBV9 with TRBJ1-3, with 9 positions matching TRBD1. Trimming cost V 3 bases and J 2 bases; bases outside gene matches: 0. CDR3 length equals 14 residues. Germline loops: CDR1 SGDLS, CDR2 YYNGEE. The CDR3 loop is CASSGQGAGNTIYF. CDR3 coding DNA: TGTGCCAGCAGCGGACAGGGGGCTGGAAACACCATATATTTT.

V usage is TRBV7-2 and J usage is TRBJ1-1, with a possible D match to TRBD1 (6 bases). The CDR3 covers 15 residues. Trimming shortened V by 4 bases and J by 1 base, and 13 bases separated the two germline ends. Germline CDR1 reads SGHTA; CDR2 reads FQGNSA. The CDR3 spells CASSSDSWGNTEAFF. CDR3 nucleotide sequence: TGTGCCAGCAGCTCGGACAGCTGGGGGAACACTGAAGCTTTCTTT.

The chain employs TRBV4-2 and TRBJ1-5; possibly TRBD1 for D (5 bases). This CDR3 has 15 residues. Trimming pared 1 base from V and 7 bases from J, leaving 14 bases between. Germline CDR1 reads LGHNA; CDR2 reads YNFKEQ. CDR3 region: CASSQGEGAYQPQHF. CDR3 DNA: TGTGCCAGCAGCCAAGGGGAAGGGGCCTACCAGCCCCAGCATTTT.

The chain uses TRBV28 and TRBJ1-6; maybe TRBD1 (6 bases). The CDR3 extends over 13 amino acids. Germline CDR1 MDHEN, CDR2 SYDVKM. The V gene lost 5 bases and the J gene lost 14 bases, with 16 bases spanning the gap. The CDR3 nucleotides are TGTGCCAGCAGTCTGCCGGGGGGCCCGGCCCTCCACTTT. Translated, it gives CASSLPGGPALHF.

This clone has more than one count but fewer than ten. The J gene is TRBJ1-1, the V gene TRBV29-1, with 9 bases that match TRBD1. The germline gives CDR1 SQVTM, CDR2 ANQGSEA. This CDR3 has 15 amino acids. The V and J ends lost 3 bases and 5 bases, in that order; junction bases with no gene match: 10. The CDR3 DNA follows: TGCAGCGTTGAGAGGATGACAGGGGGGATAACTGAAGCTTTCTTT. Translated: CSVERMTGGITEAFF.

The gene calls are TRBV6-6 and TRBJ2-7, with no clear D. The CDR3 has 15 amino acids. Looked up from germline, CDR1 is MNHNY and CDR2 is SVGAGI (reference sequence). Trimming removed 4 bases from V and 6 bases from J, with 19 bases in between. The CDR3 region is CASSSLPGDSGEQYF. The CDR3 nucleotides are TGTGCCAGCAGTTCCCTACCCGGCGACTCCGGCGAGCAGTACTTC.

The chain recombines TRBV2 with TRBJ2-2; D is undetermined. Trimming stripped 6 bases from V and 1 base from J, with 12 bases between. Germline CDR1 SNHLY, CDR2 FYNNEI. This CDR3 has 15 amino acids. The CDR3 sequence: CASSLEARNTGELFF. Written as DNA, the CDR3 is TGTGCCAGCAGCCTCGAAGCTCGGAACACCGGGGAGCTGTTTTTT.

The chain links TRBV29-1 to TRBJ1-1; D ambiguous. From germline, CDR1 is SQVTM and CDR2 ANQGSEA. CDR3 length: 13 amino acids. V was trimmed by 7 bases and J by 1 base, leaving 13 bases between them. In DNA, the CDR3 is TGCAGCGCCTACCCTTCGGGGAACACTGAAGCTTTCTTT. This sequence encodes CSAYPSGNTEAFF.

The chain employs TRBV28 and TRBJ2-7, with a weak D call TRBD2 (6 bases). Germline lookup yields CDR1 MDHEN and CDR2 SYDVKM. Between the trimmed V and J ends, which lost 5 bases and 5 bases, there was a span of 13 bases. This CDR3 region has 13 residues. The CDR3 nucleotides are TGTGCCAGCAGTGTCGGGACTTTGGACGAGCAGTACTTC. This sequence encodes CASSVGTLDEQYF.

V usage is TRBV2 and J usage is TRBJ1-6; D is ambiguous. From germline, CDR1 is SNHLY and CDR2 FYNNEI. The CDR3 has 11 amino acids. The CDR3 protein is CATAGNSPLHF. The CDR3 DNA reads TGTGCTACCGCGGGGAATTCACCCCTCCACTTT.

The rearrangement uses TRBV6-5 and TRBJ2-2; D possibly corresponds to TRBD2 (6 bases). Deletions cut 7 bases from V and 6 bases from J, with 15 bases between. Germline CDR1 reads MNHEY; CDR2 reads SVGAGI. The CDR3 has 14 amino acids. CDR3 nucleotides: TGTGCCAGCATCGGTATAGGAGGGCCCGGGGAGCTGTTTTTT. Its translation: CASIGIGGPGELFF.

This clone was detected only a few times. The chain has TRBV5-1 and TRBJ1-2; no firm D call. Trimming stripped 2 bases from V and 0 bases from J, with 8 bases between. The germline CDR1 and CDR2 sequences are SGHRS and YFSETQ. CDR3 length equals 14 residues. The DNA of the CDR3 is TGCGCCAGCAGCTTCACGGGAGCTAACTATGGCTACACCTTC. Translation: CASSFTGANYGYTF.

The genes are TRBV9 and TRBJ2-7, with D perhaps TRBD2 (6 bases). This CDR3 spans 15 amino acids. Per germline, CDR1 SGDLS and CDR2 YYNGEE. The V gene lost 4 bases and the J gene lost 3 bases, with 17 bases spanning the gap. In nucleotides, the CDR3 is TGTGCCAGCAGCCTTCGGGACTCTATCTACTACGAGCAGTACTTC. As protein: CASSLRDSIYYEQYF.

Only a few counts were recorded for this clone. V and J are TRBV7-2 and TRBJ2-5, with a possible D match to TRBD1 (6 bases). The length of the CDR3 is 14 residues. In germline, CDR1 is SGHTA, CDR2 FQGNSA. V lost 7 bases and J lost 7, with 19 bases in between. The CDR3 DNA reads TGTGCCAGCAACCCGACAGGCGCTCTCGGGACCCAGTACTTC. Translated: CASNPTGALGTQYF.

This clone was seen a handful of times. The rearrangement uses TRBV5-5 and TRBJ2-1, with 10 bases aligning to TRBD1. V dropped 0 bases and J dropped 8; count of bases not matched to a gene: 8. In germline, CDR1 is SGHKS, CDR2 YYEKEE (reference sequence). This CDR3 spans 16 amino acids. CDR3 in amino acids: CASSLGSGQGGHEQFF. DNA of the CDR3: TGTGCCAGCAGCTTGGGAAGTGGACAGGGGGGTCATGAGCAGTTCTTC. Full variable domain (outside the CDR3, taken from reference TRBV5-5 and TRBJ2-1): DAGVTQSPTHLIKTRGQQVTLRCSPISGHKSVSWYQQVLGQGPQFIFQYYEKEERGRGNFPDRFSARQFPNYSSELNVNALLLGDSALYLCASSLGSGQGGHEQFFGPGTRLTVL.

This clone was counted a few times. The rearrangement uses TRBV29-1 and TRBJ2-2, with TRBD1 matching over 8 bases. The V gene's germline CDR1 is SQVTM and CDR2 ANQGSEA. This CDR3 is 13 amino acids long. With 7 bases clipped from V and 4 bases from J, the junction kept 5 bases outside the gene matches. CDR3 DNA: TGCAGCGCTGGACAGGGAGCCACCGGGGAGCTGTTTTTT. This codes for CSAGQGATGELFF.

The CDR3 region has the DNA TGCGCCAGCAGCCCGAGGACAGCCCGAGTGCGTAACACTGAAGCTTTCTTT. Translating it yields CASSPRTARVRNTEAFF. The rearrangement links TRBV5-1 to TRBJ1-1, with D maybe TRBD1 (6 bases). Germline lookup yields CDR1 SGHRS and CDR2 YFSETQ. V was shortened by 4 bases and J by 2 bases, with 21 bases between the two germline ends. The CDR3 runs to 17 residues.

This clone was counted between two and nine times. V and J are TRBV30 and TRBJ2-7; TRBD2 matches 8 bases. The trim removed 6 bases at V and 4 bases at J, leaving 11 bases unmatched. The CDR3 runs 14 residues. Germline V CDR1 and CDR2: GTSNPN, SVGIG (reference sequence). CDR3 loop: CACSRGLGLYEQYF. The CDR3 DNA reads as TGTGCCTGTAGTCGGGGACTAGGTTTATACGAGCAGTACTTC.

J is TRBJ2-5 and V is TRBV11-2; 7 bases fit TRBD2. The V and J ends lost 3 bases and 2 bases, in that order; junction bases with no gene match: 3. The CDR3 spans 14 residues. The germline gives CDR1 SGHAT, CDR2 FQNNGV. The CDR3 DNA follows: TGTGCCAGCAGCTTCGGCGGGGGACAAGAGACCCAGTACTTC. Residues: CASSFGGGQETQYF.

This sequence joins TRBV5-1 and TRBJ2-4; D remains ambiguous. The germline V gene has CDR1 SGHRS and CDR2 YFSETQ. The CDR3 sequence is 14 residues long. V gave up 4 bases and J gave up 0 bases, with 8 bases separating them. This chain's CDR3 is CASSPGLAKNIQYF. The CDR3 DNA sequence: TGCGCCAGCAGCCCGGGTCTAGCCAAAAACATTCAGTACTTC.

The CDR3 DNA is TGTGCCAGCAGCTCCACCCAACTCACTGAAGCTTTCTTT. Protein: CASSSTQLTEAFF. The rearrangement links TRBV11-2 to TRBJ1-1; D gene ambiguous. The CDR3 covers 13 residues. The V gene's germline CDR1 is SGHAT and CDR2 FQNNGV. Trimming shortened V by 4 bases and J by 4 bases, and 10 bases separated the two germline ends.